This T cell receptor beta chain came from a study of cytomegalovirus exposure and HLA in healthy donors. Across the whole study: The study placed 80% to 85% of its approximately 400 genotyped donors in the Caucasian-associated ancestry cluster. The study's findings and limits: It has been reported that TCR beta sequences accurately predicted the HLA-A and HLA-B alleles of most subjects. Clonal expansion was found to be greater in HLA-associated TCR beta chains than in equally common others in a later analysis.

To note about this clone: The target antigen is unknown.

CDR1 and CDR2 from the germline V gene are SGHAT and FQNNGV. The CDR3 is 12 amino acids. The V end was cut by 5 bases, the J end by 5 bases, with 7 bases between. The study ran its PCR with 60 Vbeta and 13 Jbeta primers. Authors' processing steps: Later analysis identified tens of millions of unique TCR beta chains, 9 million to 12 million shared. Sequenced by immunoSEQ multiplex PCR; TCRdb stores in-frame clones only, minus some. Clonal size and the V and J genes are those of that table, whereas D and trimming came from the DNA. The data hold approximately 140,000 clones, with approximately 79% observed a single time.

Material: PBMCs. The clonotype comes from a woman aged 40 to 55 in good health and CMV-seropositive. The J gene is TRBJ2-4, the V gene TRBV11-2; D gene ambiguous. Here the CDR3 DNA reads TGTGCCAGCAGCCCATCCCAAAACATTCAGTACTTC. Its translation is CASSPSQNIQYF.